Listed below are T cell receptor beta chains from one sample, sequenced in a study of cytomegalovirus exposure and HLA in healthy donors. The assay was immunoSEQ multiplex PCR, and TCRdb's table has in-frame clones only and misses some. The sample holds 80,000 or so clones; 75% to 85% are singletons and the top ten take under 3.5%. Sequenced input: PBMCs. Source of these receptors: a man between 50 and 59 years old in good health and CMV-seropositive. CDR3s include the opening cysteine and the closing phenylalanine or tryptophan. Each record gives: D gene, J gene, clone size, V gene, CDR3 protein, CDR3 DNA. The D gene is left open where the match is weak. The size of a clone is reported for some rows only, either as once, few or many, or as a class for expanded clones.

. TRBJ2-2 . TRBV7-9 CASRPTQTGELFF TGTGCCAGCAGACCAACCCAGACCGGGGAGCTGTTTTTT
. TRBJ2-1 . TRBV4-3 CASSQVPSYNEQFF TGCGCCAGCAGCCAAGTTCCTAGTTACAATGAGCAGTTCTTC
TRBD2 TRBJ2-7 once TRBV7-2 CASSPIAGEVSEQYF TGTGCCAGCAGCCCAATAGCGGGAGAAGTATCCGAGCAGTACTTC
TRBD2 TRBJ2-1 . TRBV4-2 CASSQAYGAGGSYNEQFF TGTGCCAGCAGCCAGGCTTACGGGGCGGGAGGGTCCTACAATGAGCAGTTCTTC
TRBD1 TRBJ2-4 . TRBV6-7 CARKGALGKNSQYF TGTGCCAGAAAGGGGGCTTTGGGCAAAAACAGTCAGTACTTC
TRBD2 TRBJ2-3 . TRBV11-2 CASSFGTSGKVQYF TGTGCCAGCAGCTTCGGGACTAGCGGGAAGGTGCAGTATTTT
. TRBJ1-3 . TRBV6-8 CASKMQNSGVNFGNTIYF TGTGCCAGCAAAATGCAAAACTCAGGGGTTAACTTTGGAAACACCATATATTTT
TRBD1 TRBJ2-7 few TRBV14 CASSQKVGDRGDSYEQYF TGTGCCAGCAGCCAAAAGGTGGGGGACAGGGGCGACTCCTACGAGCAGTACTTC
. TRBJ1-4 . TRBV2 CASSEAPGDGEKLFF TGTGCCAGCAGTGAAGCGCCGGGGGATGGCGAAAAACTGTTTTTT
TRBD1 TRBJ1-5 . TRBV7-8 CASSLNGGQGNQPQHF TGTGCCAGCAGCTTAAACGGCGGACAGGGTAATCAGCCCCAGCATTTT
TRBD2 TRBJ2-7 . TRBV7-9 CASSTGTSGNRYEQYF TGTGCCAGCAGCACCGGGACTAGCGGGAACCGCTACGAGCAGTACTTC